The clone carrying this T cell receptor beta chain was found once. Antigen specificity is unknown. The data belong to a study of a mutant IDH1 vaccine in newly diagnosed glioma. The V and J ends lost 6 bases and 5 bases respectively, with 4 bases between them. Germline lookup yields CDR1 DFQATT and CDR2 SNEGSKA (reference sequence). CDR3 length: 10 amino acids. The method was immunoSEQ multiplex PCR; TCRdb's version includes in-frame clones alone and lacks a portion of them. The table shows approximately 60,000 clones, with around 80% occurring only once. As to time point: week 23, last vaccination. Each dose delivered 300 ug of mutant IDH1 20-mer peptide subcutaneously with imiquimod.

The sample in question was PBMCs, obtained from a glioma patient whose treatment included an IDH1 peptide vaccine. The TCR originated in a woman aged 40-49 years with glioma. Some clones in this sample may be carry-over from other donors' samples. V is TRBV20-1 and J is TRBJ2-2; D is unresolved. CDR3 coding DNA: TGCAGTGCCCCGACCGGGGAGCTGTTTTTT. Its translation is CSAPTGELFF.